The source of this T cell receptor (beta chain) is a study of T cell repertoires in cytomegalovirus infection (dated by TCRdb to the late 2010s). A note on the overall study: Recently identified HLA-C-restricted CMV epitopes, whose presentation resists viral immunomodulation, were targeted by peptide stimulations together with well-studied HLA-B-restricted epitopes. The HLA type of each donor mattered for the analysis, because public TCR beta signatures pointed to carriage of CMV infection along with the matching HLA type. Paper-wide results and their limitations: Cumulative frequency of public TCR beta family members discriminated carriers of CMV infection plus the relevant HLA type in this cohort and an independent approximately 350-donor cohort. The ex vivo response was dominated by HLA-C-restricted CMV-specific TCR beta clonotypes, which also provided the single most frequent clonotype in two of eight donors.

Read against the paper, the sample's treatment or condition label means: in vitro stimulation with specific CMV peptide epitopes to enrich CMV-specific T cells. The sequencer was an Illumina HiSeq 1500. TCRdb itself trimmed the public reads at Q25 with fastp, ran MiXCR and retained productive beta chains. Rows are unified per CDR3 protein, each entry keeping the most common DNA and genes. Counted in this sample were 200,000 or so distinct CDR3 sequences; less than 50% of them appeared once. The leading ten clones occupy around 60% of the sample. Concerning this clonotype: The target of this receptor is not known. No clone much larger than this one lies a single base away; base qualities are absent.

The clonotype comes from a human donor in good health (CMV status not recorded). Some clones in this sample may be carry-over from other donors' samples. Source: CD8+ T cells from cultured PBMCs, taken from culture after CMV antigen stimulation.

The encoded CDR3 is CASSQEGGGEQYF. The DNA reads TGCGCCAGCAGCCAAGAAGGCGGGGGCGAGCAGTACTTC. The chain couples TRBV4-1 to TRBJ2-7; 7 central bases correspond to TRBD2. V trim: 0 bases; J trim: 6 bases; unmatched bases: 2. The germline V gene specifies MGHRA as CDR1 and YSYEKL as CDR2. The CDR3 sequence holds 13 residues, the cysteine and phenylalanine included. This entry keeps only the CDR3 DNA: 39 bases, framed from base 1.